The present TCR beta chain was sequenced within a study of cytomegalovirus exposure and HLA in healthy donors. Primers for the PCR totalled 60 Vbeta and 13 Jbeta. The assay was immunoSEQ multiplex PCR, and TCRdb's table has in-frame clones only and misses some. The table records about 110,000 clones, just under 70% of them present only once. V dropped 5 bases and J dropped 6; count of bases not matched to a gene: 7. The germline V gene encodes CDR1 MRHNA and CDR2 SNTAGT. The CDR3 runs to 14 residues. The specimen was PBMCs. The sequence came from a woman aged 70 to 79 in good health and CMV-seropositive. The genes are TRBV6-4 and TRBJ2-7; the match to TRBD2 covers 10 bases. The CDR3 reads CASSSSGGSSEQYF. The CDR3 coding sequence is TGTGCCAGCAGTAGTAGCGGGGGGTCGAGCGAGCAGTACTTC.